This T cell receptor beta chain was profiled in a study of blood T cell repertoires in COVID-19. About the research overall: Italy, Spain and the United States were the sources of the convalescent and acute COVID-19 samples. From T cells, B-cell-depleted T cells, or PBMCs came the material, which was cDNA or gDNA.

This clone showed up just once. Trimming pared 1 base from V and 1 base from J, leaving 4 bases between. Germline values: CDR1 GTSNPN, CDR2 SVGIG (reference sequence). This CDR3 is 12 amino acids long. Original analysis: The assay estimated nucleated cells by amplifying reference gene primers. Sequencing used immunoSEQ multiplex PCR; TCRdb keeps in-frame clones, though not all of them. V and J calls and clone size are as listed in that table; D and trimming were resolved from the DNA. The sample carries 250,000 to 400,000 clones, approximately 90% recorded once. Sequencing was carried out using peripheral blood. The chain employs TRBV30 and TRBJ1-1; no reliable D call. This clonotype originated in a woman aged 25 to 45 with COVID-19, enrolled during active disease. DNA for the CDR3: TGTGCCTGGAGTGACGGGAACACTGAAGCTTTCTTT. This sequence encodes CAWSDGNTEAFF.